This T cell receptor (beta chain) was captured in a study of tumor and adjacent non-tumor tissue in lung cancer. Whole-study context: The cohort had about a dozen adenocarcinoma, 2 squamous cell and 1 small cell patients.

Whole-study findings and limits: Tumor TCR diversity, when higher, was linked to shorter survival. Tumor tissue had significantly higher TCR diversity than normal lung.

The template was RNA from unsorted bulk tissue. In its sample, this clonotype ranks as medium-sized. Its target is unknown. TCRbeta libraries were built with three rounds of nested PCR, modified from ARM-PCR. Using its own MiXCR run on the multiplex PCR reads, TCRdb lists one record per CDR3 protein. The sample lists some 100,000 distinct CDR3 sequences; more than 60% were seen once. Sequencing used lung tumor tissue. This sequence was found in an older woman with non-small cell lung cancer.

CDR3 DNA sequence: TGTGCCAGCAGTAACCGTATACTAGCGGCTTACAATGAGCAGTTCTTC. Protein: CASSNRILAAYNEQFF. The V call is TRBV11-2, the J call TRBJ2-1; 8 positions agree with TRBD2. The germline V gene encodes CDR1 SGHAT and CDR2 FQNNGV. The V gene end was trimmed by 6 bases and the J gene end by 4 bases; junction bases not matched to a gene: 11. The CDR3 totals 16 residues. Full variable domain (outside the CDR3, taken from reference TRBV11-2 and TRBJ2-1): EAGVAQSPRYKIIEKRQSVAFWCNPISGHATLYWYQQILGQGPKLLIQFQNNGVVDDSQLPKDRFSAERLKGVDSTLKIQPAKLEDSAVYLCASSNRILAAYNEQFFGPGTRLTVL.